Below, one T cell receptor beta chain is given with its context. The antigen remains unidentified. These data come from a study of graft-versus-host responses after intestinal transplantation. On the study more broadly: The recipients all started with anti-thymocyte globulin induction and then took tacrolimus and steroids for about 3 years.

Study-wide points: Circulating GvH clones peaking coincided with falling HvG clones soon after transplant.

The CDR3 loop spans 13 amino acids. V was clipped by 4 bases and J by 5 bases, with 6 bases between them. Germline-derived CDR1 and CDR2 are MNHEY and SVGAGI. The protocol was immunoSEQ multiplex PCR, while the TCRdb copy is restricted to in-frame clones and leaves out a portion. This table has about 90,000 clones, around 93% appearing once. This TCR came from a human donor who was the organ donor for an intestinal transplant. The input for sequencing was unstimulated CD4+ T cells sorted from spleen or lymph node cells, taken before transplant. This chain uses TRBV6-5 with TRBJ1-6, with D tentatively TRBD1 (5 bases). CDR3 sequence: CASSWTNNSPLHF. The CDR3 DNA sequence: TGTGCCAGCAGTTGGACAAATAATTCACCCCTCCACTTT.